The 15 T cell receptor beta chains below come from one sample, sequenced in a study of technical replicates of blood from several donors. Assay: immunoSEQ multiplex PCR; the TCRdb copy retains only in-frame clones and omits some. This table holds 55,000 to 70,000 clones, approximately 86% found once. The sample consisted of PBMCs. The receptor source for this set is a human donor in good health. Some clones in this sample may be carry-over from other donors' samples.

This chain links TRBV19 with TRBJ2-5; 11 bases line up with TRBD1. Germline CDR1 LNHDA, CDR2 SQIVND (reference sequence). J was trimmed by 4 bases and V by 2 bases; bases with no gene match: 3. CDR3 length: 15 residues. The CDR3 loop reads CASSIPGTGGETQYF. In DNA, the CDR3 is TGTGCCAGTAGTATACCCGGGACAGGGGGAGAGACCCAGTACTTC.

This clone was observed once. This CDR3 reads CSVEQGTDTQYF. CDR3 in DNA: TGCAGCGTTGAGCAGGGCACAGATACGCAGTATTTT. The chain uses TRBV29-1 and TRBJ2-3; D unresolved. With 3 bases removed from V and 1 base from J, the gap between germline ends came to 5 bases. CDR1 is SQVTM, CDR2 ANQGSEA, per germline. The CDR3 runs 12 residues.

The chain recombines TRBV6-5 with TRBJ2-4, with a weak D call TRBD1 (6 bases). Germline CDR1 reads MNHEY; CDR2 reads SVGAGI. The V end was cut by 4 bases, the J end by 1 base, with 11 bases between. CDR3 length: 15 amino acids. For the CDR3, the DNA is TGTGCCAGCAGTTCAGGGGTTGTTGCCAAAAACATTCAGTACTTC. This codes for CASSSGVVAKNIQYF.

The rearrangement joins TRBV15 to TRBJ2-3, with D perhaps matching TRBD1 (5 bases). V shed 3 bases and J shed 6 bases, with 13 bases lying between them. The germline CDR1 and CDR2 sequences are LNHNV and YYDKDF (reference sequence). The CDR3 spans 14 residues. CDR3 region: CATSSSQGPDTQYF. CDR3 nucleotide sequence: TGTGCCACCAGCAGCTCCCAGGGCCCGGATACGCAGTATTTT.

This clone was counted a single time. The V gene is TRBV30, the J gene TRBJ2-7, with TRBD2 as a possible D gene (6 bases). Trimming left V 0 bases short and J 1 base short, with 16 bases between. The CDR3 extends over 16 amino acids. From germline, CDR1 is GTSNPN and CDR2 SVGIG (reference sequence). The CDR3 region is CAWSVGQWRGSYEQYF. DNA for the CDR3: TGTGCCTGGAGTGTAGGGCAGTGGCGGGGATCCTACGAGCAGTACTTC.

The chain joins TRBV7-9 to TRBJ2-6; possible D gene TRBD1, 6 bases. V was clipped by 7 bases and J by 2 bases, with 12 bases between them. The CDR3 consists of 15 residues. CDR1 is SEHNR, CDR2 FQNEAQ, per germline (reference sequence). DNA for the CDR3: TGTGCCAGCAACCAACAGGGACCTGGGGCCAACGTCCTGACTTTC. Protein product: CASNQQGPGANVLTF.

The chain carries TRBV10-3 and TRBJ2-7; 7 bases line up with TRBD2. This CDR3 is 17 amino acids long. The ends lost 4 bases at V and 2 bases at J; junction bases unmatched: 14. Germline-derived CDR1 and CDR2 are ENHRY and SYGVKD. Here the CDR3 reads CAISGSSSGGLTYEQYF. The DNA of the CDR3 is TGTGCCATCAGTGGATCCTCTAGCGGCGGCCTCACCTACGAGCAGTACTTC.

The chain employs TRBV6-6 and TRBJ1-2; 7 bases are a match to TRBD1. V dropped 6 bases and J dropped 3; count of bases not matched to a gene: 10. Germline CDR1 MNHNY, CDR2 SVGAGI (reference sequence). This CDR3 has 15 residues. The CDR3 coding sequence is TGTGCCAGCAGAGGGACAGCCACTTGGGACTATGGCTACACCTTC. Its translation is CASRGTATWDYGYTF.

CDR3 protein: CASSPDTGVGTQYF. DNA for the CDR3: TGCGCCAGCAGCCCGGACACAGGGGTTGGGACCCAGTACTTC. V is TRBV4-3 and J is TRBJ2-5; 7 positions agree with TRBD1. Trimming cost V 4 bases and J 7 bases; bases outside gene matches: 9. The CDR3 has 14 residues. Germline V gene sequence: CDR1 LGHNA, CDR2 YSLEER.

The chain's CDR3 is CASSISGSSYNEQFF. The CDR3 bases are TGTGCCAGCAGCATTAGCGGGAGCTCCTACAATGAGCAGTTCTTC. This chain joins TRBV5-6 and TRBJ2-1, with 9 bases that match TRBD2. The V gene's germline CDR1 is SGHDT and CDR2 YYEEEE. The CDR3 is 15 residues long. The V and J ends lost 4 bases and 0 bases, in that order; junction bases with no gene match: 2.

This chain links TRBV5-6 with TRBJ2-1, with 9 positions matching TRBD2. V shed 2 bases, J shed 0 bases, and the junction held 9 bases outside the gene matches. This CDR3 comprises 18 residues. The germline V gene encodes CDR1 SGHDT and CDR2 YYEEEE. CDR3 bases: TGTGCCAGCAGCTTTAACAGCGGGGGGCGATTCTCCTACAATGAGCAGTTCTTC. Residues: CASSFNSGGRFSYNEQFF.

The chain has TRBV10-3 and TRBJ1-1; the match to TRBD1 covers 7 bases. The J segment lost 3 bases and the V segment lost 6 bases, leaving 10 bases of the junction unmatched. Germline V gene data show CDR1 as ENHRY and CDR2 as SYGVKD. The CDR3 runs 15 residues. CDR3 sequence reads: CAIRLADRVDTEAFF. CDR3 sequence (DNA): TGTGCCATCAGGTTGGCCGACAGGGTCGACACTGAAGCTTTCTTT.

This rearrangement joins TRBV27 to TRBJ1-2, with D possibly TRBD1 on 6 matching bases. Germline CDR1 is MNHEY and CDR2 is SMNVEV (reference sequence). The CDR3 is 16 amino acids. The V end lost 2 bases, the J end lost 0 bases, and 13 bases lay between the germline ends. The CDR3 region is CASSLIIQGANYGYTF. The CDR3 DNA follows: TGTGCCAGCAGTTTAATAATACAGGGAGCTAACTATGGCTACACCTTC.

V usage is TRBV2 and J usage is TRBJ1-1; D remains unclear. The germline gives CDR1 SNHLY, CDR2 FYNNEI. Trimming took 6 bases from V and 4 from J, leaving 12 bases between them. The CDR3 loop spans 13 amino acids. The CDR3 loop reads CASSQRQITEAFF. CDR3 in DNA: TGTGCCAGCAGCCAAAGACAAATCACTGAAGCTTTCTTT.

CDR3 sequence reads: CAIGQNSNQPQHF. The CDR3 DNA follows: TGTGCAATAGGACAAAATAGCAATCAGCCCCAGCATTTT. V usage is TRBV19 and J usage is TRBJ1-5, with a tentative D call TRBD1 (5 bases). The germline CDR1 and CDR2 sequences are LNHDA and SQIVND (reference sequence). This CDR3 contains 13 residues.